This is a list of T cell receptor beta chains from one sample in a study of immune evolution from preneoplasia to lung adenocarcinoma. The protocol was immunoSEQ multiplex PCR, while the TCRdb copy is restricted to in-frame clones and leaves out a portion. The table shows thousands of clones, with around 85% occurring only once. Input material: FFPE minimally invasive lung adenocarcinoma tissue. All receptors derive from a person of 80 years or more with lung adenocarcinoma. Both conserved end residues are part of each CDR3. Fields, in order: CDR3 protein, J gene, V gene.

cdr3_aa: CASSFGQGALQYF
j_call: TRBJ2-4
v_call: TRBV28

cdr3_aa: CASADPGGAIQPQHF
j_call: TRBJ1-5
v_call: TRBV28

cdr3_aa: CASSSILQGTGGYTF
j_call: TRBJ1-2
v_call: TRBV5-4

cdr3_aa: CASSTGNSGNTIYF
j_call: TRBJ1-3
v_call: TRBV18

cdr3_aa: CASSLKQLTDMQYF
j_call: TRBJ2-3
v_call: TRBV11-3

cdr3_aa: CASSPRTGLGEQYF
j_call: TRBJ2-7
v_call: TRBV18

cdr3_aa: CASSRLEGQTQYF
j_call: TRBJ2-5
v_call: TRBV5-6

cdr3_aa: CASTGQGTTEAFF
j_call: TRBJ1-1
v_call: TRBV16

cdr3_aa: CASSRQGSYEQYF
j_call: NA
v_call: TRBV4-1

cdr3_aa: CASSWRGTYEQYF
j_call: TRBJ2-7
v_call: TRBV5-1

cdr3_aa: CASRILDGPNQPQHF
j_call: TRBJ1-5
v_call: TRBV28

cdr3_aa: CASSASGTGEAFF
j_call: TRBJ1-1
v_call: TRBV6-1

cdr3_aa: CSVEVGGLAGQTYEQYF
j_call: TRBJ2-7
v_call: TRBV29-1

cdr3_aa: CASSLFSTSTDTQYF
j_call: TRBJ2-3
v_call: TRBV11-2

cdr3_aa: CASSQVSGDQPQHF
j_call: TRBJ1-5
v_call: TRBV4-2

cdr3_aa: CASSLPLGVAKNIQYF
j_call: TRBJ2-4
v_call: TRBV28